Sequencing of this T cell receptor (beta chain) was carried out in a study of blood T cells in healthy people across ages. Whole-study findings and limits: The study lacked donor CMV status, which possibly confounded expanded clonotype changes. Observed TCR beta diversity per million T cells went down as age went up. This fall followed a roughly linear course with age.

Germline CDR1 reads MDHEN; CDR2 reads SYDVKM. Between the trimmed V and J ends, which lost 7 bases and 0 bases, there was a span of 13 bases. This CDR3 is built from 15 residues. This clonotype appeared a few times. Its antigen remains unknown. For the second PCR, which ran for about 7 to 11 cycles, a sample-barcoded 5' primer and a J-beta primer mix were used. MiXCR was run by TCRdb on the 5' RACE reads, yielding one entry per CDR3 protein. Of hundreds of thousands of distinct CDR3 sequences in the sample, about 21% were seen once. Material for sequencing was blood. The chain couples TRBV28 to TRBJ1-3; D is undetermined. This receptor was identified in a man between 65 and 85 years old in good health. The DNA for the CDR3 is TGTGCCAGCACGTCCGGACTCAGCTCTGGAAACACCATATATTTT. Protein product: CASTSGLSSGNTIYF.